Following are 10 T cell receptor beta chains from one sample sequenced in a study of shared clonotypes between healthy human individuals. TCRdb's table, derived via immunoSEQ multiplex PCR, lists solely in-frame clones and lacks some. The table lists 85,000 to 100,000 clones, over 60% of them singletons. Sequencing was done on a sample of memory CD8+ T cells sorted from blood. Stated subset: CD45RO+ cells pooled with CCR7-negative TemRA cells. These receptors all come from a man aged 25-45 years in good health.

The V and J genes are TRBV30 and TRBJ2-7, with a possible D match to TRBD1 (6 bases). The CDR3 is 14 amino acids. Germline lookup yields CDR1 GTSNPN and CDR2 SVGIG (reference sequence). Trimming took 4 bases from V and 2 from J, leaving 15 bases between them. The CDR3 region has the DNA TGTGCCTGGACGGAAGCTGGGGGCACCTACGAGCAGTACTTC. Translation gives CAWTEAGGTYEQYF.

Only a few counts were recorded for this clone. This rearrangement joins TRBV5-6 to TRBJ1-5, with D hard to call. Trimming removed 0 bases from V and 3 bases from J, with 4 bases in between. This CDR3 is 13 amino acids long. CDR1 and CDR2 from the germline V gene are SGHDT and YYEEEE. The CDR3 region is CASSLGPNQPQHF. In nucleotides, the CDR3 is TGTGCCAGCAGCTTGGGTCCCAATCAGCCCCAGCATTTT.

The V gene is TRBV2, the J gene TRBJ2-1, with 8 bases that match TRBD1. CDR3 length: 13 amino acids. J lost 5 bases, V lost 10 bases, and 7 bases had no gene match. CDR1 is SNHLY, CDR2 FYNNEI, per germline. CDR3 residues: CATRTGNNNEQFF. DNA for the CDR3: TGTGCCACCAGGACAGGGAACAACAATGAGCAGTTCTTC.

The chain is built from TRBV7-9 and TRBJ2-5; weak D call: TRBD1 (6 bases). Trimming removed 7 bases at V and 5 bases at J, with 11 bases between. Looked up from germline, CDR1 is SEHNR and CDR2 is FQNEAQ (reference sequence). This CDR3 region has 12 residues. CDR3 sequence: CASTHRVETQYF. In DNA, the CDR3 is TGTGCCAGCACCCACAGGGTGGAGACCCAGTACTTC.

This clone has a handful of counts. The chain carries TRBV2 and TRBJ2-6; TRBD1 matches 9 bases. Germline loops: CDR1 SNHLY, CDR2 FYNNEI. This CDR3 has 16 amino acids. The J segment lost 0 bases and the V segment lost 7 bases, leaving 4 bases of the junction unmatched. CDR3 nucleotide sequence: TGTGCCAGCATCCGGGACAGGGTCTCTGGGGCCAACGTCCTGACTTTC. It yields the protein CASIRDRVSGANVLTF.

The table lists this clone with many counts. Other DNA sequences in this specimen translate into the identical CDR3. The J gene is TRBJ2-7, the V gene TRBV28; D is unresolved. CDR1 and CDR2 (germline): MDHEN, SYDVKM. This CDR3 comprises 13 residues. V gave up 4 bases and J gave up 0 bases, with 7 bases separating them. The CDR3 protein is CASSSGTSYEQYF. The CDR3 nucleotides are TGTGCCAGCAGTTCAGGAACCTCCTACGAGCAGTACTTC.

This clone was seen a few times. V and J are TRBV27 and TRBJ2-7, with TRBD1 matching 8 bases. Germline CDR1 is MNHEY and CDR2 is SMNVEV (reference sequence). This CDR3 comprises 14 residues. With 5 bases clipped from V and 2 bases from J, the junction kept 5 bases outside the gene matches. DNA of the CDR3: TGTGCCAGCAGTCAGACAGGGGAGGCCTACGAGCAGTACTTC. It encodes CASSQTGEAYEQYF.

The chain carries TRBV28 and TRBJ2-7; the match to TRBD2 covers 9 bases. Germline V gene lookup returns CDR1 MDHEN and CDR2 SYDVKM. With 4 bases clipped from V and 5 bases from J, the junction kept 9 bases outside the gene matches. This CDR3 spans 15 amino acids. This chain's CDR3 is CASSSHGAGGHEQYF. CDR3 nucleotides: TGTGCCAGCAGTTCCCATGGAGCGGGAGGCCACGAGCAGTACTTC.

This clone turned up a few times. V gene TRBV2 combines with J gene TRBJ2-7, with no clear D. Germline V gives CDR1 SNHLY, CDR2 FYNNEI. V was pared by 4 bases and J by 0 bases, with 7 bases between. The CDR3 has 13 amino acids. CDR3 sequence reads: CASSGTNSYEQYF. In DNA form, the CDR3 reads TGTGCCAGCAGTGGGACCAACTCCTACGAGCAGTACTTC. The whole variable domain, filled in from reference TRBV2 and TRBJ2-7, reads EPEVTQTPSHQVTQMGQEVILRCVPISNHLYFYWYRQILGQKVEFLVSFYNNEISEKSEIFDDQFSVERPDGSNFTLKIRSTKLEDSAMYFCASSGTNSYEQYFGPGTRLTVT.

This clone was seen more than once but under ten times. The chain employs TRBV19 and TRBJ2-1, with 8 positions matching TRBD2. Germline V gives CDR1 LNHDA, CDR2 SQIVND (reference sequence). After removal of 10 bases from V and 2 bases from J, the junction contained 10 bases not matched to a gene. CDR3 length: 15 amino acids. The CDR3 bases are TGTGCCACTCGCCACGAGGGACTAGCCTACAATGAGCAGTTCTTC. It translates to CATRHEGLAYNEQFF.